These T cell receptor beta chains were read from a single sample in a study of blood T cell repertoires in COVID-19. Produced via immunoSEQ multiplex PCR; TCRdb's table is partial and in-frame only. The sample contains tens of thousands of clones, about 86% of which appear only once. The sample was peripheral blood. These receptors were obtained from an older woman with acute or convalescent COVID-19. CDR3s include the opening cysteine and the closing phenylalanine or tryptophan. D genes are given only for firm matches. Size is omitted from some rows. Given values are once, few, many or a class for expanded clones.

clone_size: .; v_call: TRBV10-3; d_call: .; j_call: TRBJ2-1; cdr3_nt: TGTGCCATCAGTGATAGGGAAAGGGGCGATGAGCAGTTCTTC; cdr3_aa: CAISDRERGDEQFF
clone_size: .; v_call: TRBV10-3; d_call: TRBD1; j_call: TRBJ1-2; cdr3_nt: TGTGCCATCAAAGAGGGGGCAGGGGGCGACTATGGCTACACCTTC; cdr3_aa: CAIKEGAGGDYGYTF
clone_size: .; v_call: TRBV19; d_call: TRBD1; j_call: TRBJ1-6; cdr3_nt: TGTGCCAGTAGTCCAGGGACAGTGAGGTTAGGTTCACCCCTCCACTTT; cdr3_aa: CASSPGTVRLGSPLHF
clone_size: .; v_call: TRBV11-2; d_call: TRBD1; j_call: TRBJ1-1; cdr3_nt: TGTGCCAGCAGCGCGGGACAGGGGGCTACTGAAGCTTTCTTT; cdr3_aa: CASSAGQGATEAFF
clone_size: .; v_call: TRBV27; d_call: TRBD1; j_call: TRBJ1-1; cdr3_nt: TGTGCCAGCAGTTTAGGCCTAACAGGGGCGCCGAACACTGAAGCTTTCTTT; cdr3_aa: CASSLGLTGAPNTEAFF
clone_size: .; v_call: TRBV5-1; d_call: .; j_call: TRBJ1-1; cdr3_nt: TGCGCCAGCAGCTTGCCCGGACAGAACACTGAAGCTTTCTTT; cdr3_aa: CASSLPGQNTEAFF
clone_size: .; v_call: TRBV18; d_call: .; j_call: TRBJ2-5; cdr3_nt: TGTGCCAGCTCACCAACAGGGTTTAAAGAGACCCAGTACTTC; cdr3_aa: CASSPTGFKETQYF
clone_size: once; v_call: TRBV5-1; d_call: .; j_call: TRBJ2-1; cdr3_nt: TGCGCCAGTCGAAGGCAGGGGCCGAGTATCTTCGATGAGCAGTTCTTC; cdr3_aa: CASRRQGPSIFDEQFF
clone_size: few; v_call: TRBV6-5; d_call: .; j_call: TRBJ1-1; cdr3_nt: TGTGCCAGCAACATACAGGGCCAGAACACTGAAGCTTTCTTT; cdr3_aa: CASNIQGQNTEAFF
clone_size: .; v_call: TRBV3-1/TRBV3-2; d_call: .; j_call: TRBJ1-2; cdr3_nt: TGTGCCAGCAGCCAAGTTCCGGGGGTAGGCTACACCTTC; cdr3_aa: CASSQVPGVGYTF
clone_size: .; v_call: TRBV7-9; d_call: .; j_call: TRBJ2-3; cdr3_nt: TGTGCCAGCAGGGGACCACCGGGGGGCCAGAGCACAGATACGCAGTATTTT; cdr3_aa: CASRGPPGGQSTDTQYF
clone_size: .; v_call: TRBV19; d_call: .; j_call: TRBJ2-1; cdr3_nt: TGTGCCAGTAGTTTCCCGGTCCCCGGGGGTGAGCAGTTCTTC; cdr3_aa: CASSFPVPGGEQFF
clone_size: .; v_call: TRBV6-5; d_call: TRBD1; j_call: TRBJ1-4; cdr3_nt: TGTGCCAGCAGAAGACAGGGGGATGAAAAACTGTTTTTT; cdr3_aa: CASRRQGDEKLFF
clone_size: .; v_call: TRBV18; d_call: TRBD1; j_call: TRBJ1-2; cdr3_nt: TGTGCCAGCTCCCCATCCCAGGGGGTAGGAGGCTACACCTTC; cdr3_aa: CASSPSQGVGGYTF
clone_size: .; v_call: TRBV9; d_call: TRBD2; j_call: TRBJ2-7; cdr3_nt: TGTGCCAGCAGCGTAGTAGCGGGGGGGCGCGAGCAGTACTTC; cdr3_aa: CASSVVAGGREQYF
clone_size: .; v_call: TRBV5-1; d_call: TRBD1; j_call: TRBJ2-3; cdr3_nt: TGCGCCAGCAGCTTGGTGCTTACCACGACAGGGGGCATAGGGGATACGCAGTATTTT; cdr3_aa: CASSLVLTTTGGIGDTQYF
clone_size: .; v_call: TRBV5-1; d_call: .; j_call: TRBJ2-1; cdr3_nt: TGCGCCAGCAGCTTGGCTGGAGTCGACTACAATGAGCAGTTCTTC; cdr3_aa: CASSLAGVDYNEQFF
clone_size: .; v_call: TRBV7-6; d_call: TRBD2; j_call: TRBJ2-1; cdr3_nt: TGTGCCAGCAGCTTGGCCGGGACTAGCGGGGTCAATGAGCAGTTCTTC; cdr3_aa: CASSLAGTSGVNEQFF
clone_size: .; v_call: TRBV7-2; d_call: .; j_call: TRBJ2-1; cdr3_nt: TGTGCCAGCAGCCTGACTCATACTCCCTACAATGAGCAGTTCTTC; cdr3_aa: CASSLTHTPYNEQFF
clone_size: .; v_call: TRBV13; d_call: .; j_call: TRBJ1-1; cdr3_nt: TGTGCCAGCAGCTTAGGCGTCGTGGCTTTCTTT; cdr3_aa: CASSLGVVAFF
clone_size: .; v_call: TRBV6-1; d_call: .; j_call: TRBJ1-1; cdr3_nt: TGTGCCAGCAGTGAAGCGGGACAAGGGGGGGGGTGGTCTGAAGCTTTCTTT; cdr3_aa: CASSEAGQGGGWSEAFF
clone_size: .; v_call: TRBV5-1; d_call: .; j_call: TRBJ1-2; cdr3_nt: TGCGCCAGCAGCTTGGCCGGGAGAGTAGATGGCTACACCTTC; cdr3_aa: CASSLAGRVDGYTF
clone_size: few; v_call: TRBV3-1/TRBV3-2; d_call: .; j_call: TRBJ1-6; cdr3_nt: TGTGCCAGCAGCCAGGGGGCTTGGAATTCACCCCTCCACTTT; cdr3_aa: CASSQGAWNSPLHF
clone_size: .; v_call: TRBV5-5; d_call: .; j_call: TRBJ2-7; cdr3_nt: TGTGCCAGCAGCTTCAGGGACTCCTACGAGCAGTACTTC; cdr3_aa: CASSFRDSYEQYF
clone_size: .; v_call: TRBV2; d_call: TRBD1; j_call: TRBJ1-5; cdr3_nt: TGTGCCAGCAGTCGCTACGGACAGGGAGAGCAGCCCCAGCATTTT; cdr3_aa: CASSRYGQGEQPQHF
clone_size: .; v_call: TRBV5-1; d_call: .; j_call: TRBJ2-7; cdr3_nt: TGCGCCAGCAGCTTGAATCTAGGAGGGACGTACGAGCAGTACTTC; cdr3_aa: CASSLNLGGTYEQYF
clone_size: few; v_call: TRBV6-5; d_call: TRBD1; j_call: TRBJ1-5; cdr3_nt: TGTGCCAGCAGGGGACAGGGTATTAAACAGCCCCAGCATTTT; cdr3_aa: CASRGQGIKQPQHF
clone_size: .; v_call: TRBV11-3; d_call: .; j_call: TRBJ2-6; cdr3_nt: TGTGCCAGCAGCTCACCGGGCTCTGGGGCCAACGTCCTGACTTTC; cdr3_aa: CASSSPGSGANVLTF
clone_size: .; v_call: TRBV19; d_call: TRBD2; j_call: TRBJ2-7; cdr3_nt: TGTGCCAGTAGTAGCCCCCCGGGACTAGCGGGGGGCTCCTACGAGCAGTACTTC; cdr3_aa: CASSSPPGLAGGSYEQYF
clone_size: once; v_call: TRBV5-1; d_call: TRBD1; j_call: TRBJ1-1; cdr3_nt: TGCGCCAGCAGCTCGTCCGGGACAGGGGAAAAAGCTTTCTTT; cdr3_aa: CASSSSGTGEKAFF
clone_size: once; v_call: TRBV5-1; d_call: .; j_call: TRBJ1-2; cdr3_nt: TGCGCCAGCAGCACCCAGGGAGGGGCCAATGGCTACACCTTC; cdr3_aa: CASSTQGGANGYTF
clone_size: .; v_call: TRBV5-4; d_call: .; j_call: TRBJ1-2; cdr3_nt: TGTGCCAGCAGCTTGCCGGGAGGTGGCTATGGCTACACCTTC; cdr3_aa: CASSLPGGGYGYTF
clone_size: .; v_call: TRBV11-3; d_call: .; j_call: TRBJ2-5; cdr3_nt: TGTGCCAGCAGCTTAGTTAGTGGGAGTGGGAGTCAAGAGACCCAGTACTTC; cdr3_aa: CASSLVSGSGSQETQYF